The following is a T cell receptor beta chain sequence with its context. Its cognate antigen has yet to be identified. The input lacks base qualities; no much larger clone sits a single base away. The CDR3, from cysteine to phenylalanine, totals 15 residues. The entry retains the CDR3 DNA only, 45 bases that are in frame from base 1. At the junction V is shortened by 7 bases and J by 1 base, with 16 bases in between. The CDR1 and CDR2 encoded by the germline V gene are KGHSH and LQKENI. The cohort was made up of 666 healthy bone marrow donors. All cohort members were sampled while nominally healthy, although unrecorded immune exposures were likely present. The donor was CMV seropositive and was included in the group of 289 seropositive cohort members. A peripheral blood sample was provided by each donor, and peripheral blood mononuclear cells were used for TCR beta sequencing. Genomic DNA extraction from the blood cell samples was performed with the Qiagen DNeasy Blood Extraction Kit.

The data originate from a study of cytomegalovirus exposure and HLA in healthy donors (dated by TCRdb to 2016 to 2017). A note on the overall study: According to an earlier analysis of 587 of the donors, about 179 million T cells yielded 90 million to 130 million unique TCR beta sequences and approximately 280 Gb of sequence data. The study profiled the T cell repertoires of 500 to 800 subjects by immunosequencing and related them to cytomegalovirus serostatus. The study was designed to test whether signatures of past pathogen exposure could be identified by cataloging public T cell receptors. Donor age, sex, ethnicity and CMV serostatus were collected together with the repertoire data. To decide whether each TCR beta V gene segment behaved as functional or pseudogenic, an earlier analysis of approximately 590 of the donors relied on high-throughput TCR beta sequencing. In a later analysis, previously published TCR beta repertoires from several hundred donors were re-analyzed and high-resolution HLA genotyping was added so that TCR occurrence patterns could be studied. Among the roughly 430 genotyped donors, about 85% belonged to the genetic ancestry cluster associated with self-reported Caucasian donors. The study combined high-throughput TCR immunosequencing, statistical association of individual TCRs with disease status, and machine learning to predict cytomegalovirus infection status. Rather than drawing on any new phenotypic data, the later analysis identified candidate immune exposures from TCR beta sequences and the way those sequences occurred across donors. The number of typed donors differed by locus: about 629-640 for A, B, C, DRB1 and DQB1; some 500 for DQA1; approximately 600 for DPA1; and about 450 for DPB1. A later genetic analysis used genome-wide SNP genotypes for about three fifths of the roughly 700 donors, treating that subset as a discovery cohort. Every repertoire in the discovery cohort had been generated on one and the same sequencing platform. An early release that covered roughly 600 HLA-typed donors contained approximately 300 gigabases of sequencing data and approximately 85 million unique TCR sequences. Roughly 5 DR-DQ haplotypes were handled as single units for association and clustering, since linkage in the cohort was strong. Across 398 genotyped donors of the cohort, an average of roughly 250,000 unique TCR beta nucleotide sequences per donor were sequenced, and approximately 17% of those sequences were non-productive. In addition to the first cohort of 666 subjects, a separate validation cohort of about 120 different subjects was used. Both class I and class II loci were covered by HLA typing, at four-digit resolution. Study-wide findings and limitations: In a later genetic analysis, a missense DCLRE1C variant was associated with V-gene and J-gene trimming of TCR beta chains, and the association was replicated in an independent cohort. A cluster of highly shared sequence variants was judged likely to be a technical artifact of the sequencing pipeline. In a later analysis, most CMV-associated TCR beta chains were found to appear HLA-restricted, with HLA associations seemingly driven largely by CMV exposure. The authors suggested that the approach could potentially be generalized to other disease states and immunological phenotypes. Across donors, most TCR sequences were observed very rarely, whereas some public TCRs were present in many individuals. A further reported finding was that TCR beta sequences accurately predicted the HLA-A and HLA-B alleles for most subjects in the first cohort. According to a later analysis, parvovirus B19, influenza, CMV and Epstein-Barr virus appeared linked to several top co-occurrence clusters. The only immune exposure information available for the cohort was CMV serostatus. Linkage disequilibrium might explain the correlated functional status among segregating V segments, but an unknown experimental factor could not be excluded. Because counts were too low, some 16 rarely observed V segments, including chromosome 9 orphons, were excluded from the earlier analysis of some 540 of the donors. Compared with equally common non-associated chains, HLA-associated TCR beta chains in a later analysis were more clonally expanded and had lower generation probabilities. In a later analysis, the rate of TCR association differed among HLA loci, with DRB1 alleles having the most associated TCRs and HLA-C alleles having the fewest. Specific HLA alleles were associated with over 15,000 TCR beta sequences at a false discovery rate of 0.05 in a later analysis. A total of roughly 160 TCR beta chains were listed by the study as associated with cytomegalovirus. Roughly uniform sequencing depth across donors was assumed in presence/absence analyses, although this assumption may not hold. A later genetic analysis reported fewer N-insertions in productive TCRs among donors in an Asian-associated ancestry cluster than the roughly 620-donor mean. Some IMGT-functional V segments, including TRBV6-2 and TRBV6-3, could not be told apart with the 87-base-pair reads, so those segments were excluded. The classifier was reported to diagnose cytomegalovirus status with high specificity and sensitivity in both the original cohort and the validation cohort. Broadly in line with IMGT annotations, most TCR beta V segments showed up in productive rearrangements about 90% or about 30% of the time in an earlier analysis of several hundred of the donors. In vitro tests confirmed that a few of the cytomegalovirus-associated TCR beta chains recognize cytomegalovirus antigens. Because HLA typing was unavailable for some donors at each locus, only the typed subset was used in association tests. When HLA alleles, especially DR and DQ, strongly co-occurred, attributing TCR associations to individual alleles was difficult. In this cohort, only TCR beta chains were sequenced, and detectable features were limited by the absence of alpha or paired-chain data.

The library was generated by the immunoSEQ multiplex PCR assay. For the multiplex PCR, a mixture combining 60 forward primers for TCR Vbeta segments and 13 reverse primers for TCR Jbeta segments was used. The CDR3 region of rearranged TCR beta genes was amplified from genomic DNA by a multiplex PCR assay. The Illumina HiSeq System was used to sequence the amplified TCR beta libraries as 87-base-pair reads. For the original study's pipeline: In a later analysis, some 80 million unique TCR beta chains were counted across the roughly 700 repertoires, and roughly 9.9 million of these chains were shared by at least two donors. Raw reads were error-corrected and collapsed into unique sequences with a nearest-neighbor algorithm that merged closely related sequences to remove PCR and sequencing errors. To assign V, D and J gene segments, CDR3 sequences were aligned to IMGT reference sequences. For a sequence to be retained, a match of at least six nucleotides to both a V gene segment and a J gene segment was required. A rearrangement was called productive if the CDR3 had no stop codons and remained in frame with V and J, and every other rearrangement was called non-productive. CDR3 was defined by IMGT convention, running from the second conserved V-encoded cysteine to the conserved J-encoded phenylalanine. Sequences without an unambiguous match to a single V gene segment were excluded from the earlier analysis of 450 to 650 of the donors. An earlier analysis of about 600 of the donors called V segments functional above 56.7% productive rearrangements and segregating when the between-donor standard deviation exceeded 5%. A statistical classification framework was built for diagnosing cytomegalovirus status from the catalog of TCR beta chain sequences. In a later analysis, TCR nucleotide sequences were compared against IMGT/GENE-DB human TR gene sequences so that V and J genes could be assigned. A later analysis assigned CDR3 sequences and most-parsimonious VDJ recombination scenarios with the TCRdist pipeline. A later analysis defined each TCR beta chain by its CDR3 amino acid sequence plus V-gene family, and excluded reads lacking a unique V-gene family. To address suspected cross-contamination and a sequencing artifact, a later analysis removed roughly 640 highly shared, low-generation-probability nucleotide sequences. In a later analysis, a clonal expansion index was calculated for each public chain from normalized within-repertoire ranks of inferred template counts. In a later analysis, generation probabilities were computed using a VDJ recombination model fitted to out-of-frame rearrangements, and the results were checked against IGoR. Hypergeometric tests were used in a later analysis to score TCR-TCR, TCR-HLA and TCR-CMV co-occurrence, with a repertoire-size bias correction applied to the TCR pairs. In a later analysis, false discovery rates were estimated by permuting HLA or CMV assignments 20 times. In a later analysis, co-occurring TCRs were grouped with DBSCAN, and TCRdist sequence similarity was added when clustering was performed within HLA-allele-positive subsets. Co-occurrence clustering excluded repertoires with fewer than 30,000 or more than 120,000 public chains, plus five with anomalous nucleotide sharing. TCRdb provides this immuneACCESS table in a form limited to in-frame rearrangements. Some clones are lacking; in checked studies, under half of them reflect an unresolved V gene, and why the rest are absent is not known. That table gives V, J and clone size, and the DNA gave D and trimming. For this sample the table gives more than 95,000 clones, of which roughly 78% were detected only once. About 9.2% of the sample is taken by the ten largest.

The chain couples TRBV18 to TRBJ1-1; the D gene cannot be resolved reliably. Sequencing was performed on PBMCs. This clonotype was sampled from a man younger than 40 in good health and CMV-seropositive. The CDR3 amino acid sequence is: CASLADRGQNTEAFF. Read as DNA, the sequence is TGTGCCAGCTTGGCAGACCGGGGTCAGAACACTGAAGCTTTCTTT. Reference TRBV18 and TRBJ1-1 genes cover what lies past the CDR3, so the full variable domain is NAGVMQNPRHLVRRRGQEARLRCSPMKGHSHVYWYRQLPEEGLKFMVYLQKENIIDESGMPKERFSAEFPKEGPSILRIQQVVRGDSAAYFCASLADRGQNTEAFFGQGTRLTVV.